The clone carrying this T cell receptor (beta chain) has a single count. This table comes from immunoSEQ multiplex PCR, and its TCRdb copy is limited to in-frame clones, with some not included. The sample consists of 150,000 or so clones, approximately 94% of them appearing once. This record belongs to a study of control samples from healthy donors and cancer patients. This CDR3 has 14 amino acids. V gave up 6 bases and J gave up 5 bases; unmatched junction bases: 9. Germline CDR1 and CDR2: MDHEN and SYDVKM. The receptor's source is a middle-aged man in good health. Sequenced sample: blood. The chain is built from TRBV28 and TRBJ1-2; 7 positions match TRBD1. CDR3 protein: CASRLQGIGYGYTF. The CDR3 coding sequence is TGTGCCAGCAGGCTACAGGGGATCGGGTATGGCTACACCTTC.